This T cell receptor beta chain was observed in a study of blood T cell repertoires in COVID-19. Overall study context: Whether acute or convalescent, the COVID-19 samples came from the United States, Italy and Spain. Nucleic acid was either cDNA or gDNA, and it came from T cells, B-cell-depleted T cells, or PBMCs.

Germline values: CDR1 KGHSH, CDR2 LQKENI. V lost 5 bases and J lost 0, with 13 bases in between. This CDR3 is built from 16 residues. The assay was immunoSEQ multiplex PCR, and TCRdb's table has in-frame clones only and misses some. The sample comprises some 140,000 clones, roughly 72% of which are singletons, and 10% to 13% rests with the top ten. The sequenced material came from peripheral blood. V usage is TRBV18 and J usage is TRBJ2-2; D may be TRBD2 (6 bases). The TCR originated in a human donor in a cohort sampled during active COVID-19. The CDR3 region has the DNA TGTGCCAGCTCAAGATGGACTACTGCGAACACCGGGGAGCTGTTTTTT. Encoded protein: CASSRWTTANTGELFF.